The next 3 T cell receptor beta chains were all read from a single sample in a study of blood T cell repertoires in COVID-19. Method: immunoSEQ multiplex PCR; TCRdb's copy keeps in-frame clones and lacks some. The table records under 200,000 clones, approximately 90% of them present only once. Material: peripheral blood. The receptors stem from a man between 18 and 35 years old with active or convalescent COVID-19.

The chain links TRBV12-3 or TRBV12-4 to TRBJ1-6; D gene ambiguous. V shed 11 bases and J shed 4 bases, with 12 bases lying between them. CDR3 length: 13 amino acids. The CDR3 bases are TGTGCCTCGAGGGAGACATATAATTCACCCCTCCACTTT. Translated, it gives CASRETYNSPLHF.

V gene TRBV19 combines with J gene TRBJ2-2, with D possibly TRBD1 on 5 matching bases. The germline CDR1 and CDR2 sequences are LNHDA and SQIVND (reference sequence). The ends were cut back, 3 bases at V and 4 bases at J, with 9 bases in the middle. This CDR3 comprises 14 residues. The DNA for the CDR3 is TGTGCCAGTAGTATGGACAAGTTCACCGGGGAGCTGTTTTTT. Translating it yields CASSMDKFTGELFF.

The rearrangement joins TRBV18 to TRBJ2-4; TRBD2 is a possible D gene (5 bases). Looked up from germline, CDR1 is KGHSH and CDR2 is LQKENI. This CDR3 region has 18 residues. V was cut by 0 bases and J by 0 bases, with 15 bases left in between. Here the CDR3 reads CASSPPYIRGLAKNIQYF. CDR3 in DNA: TGTGCCAGCTCACCACCGTATATACGGGGATTAGCCAAAAACATTCAGTACTTC.